These T cell receptor beta chains were read from a single sample in a study of early T cells in non-severe SARS-CoV-2 infection. TCRdb reprocessed the 5' RACE reads via MiXCR and lists one record per CDR3 protein. The repertoire consists of some 59,000 distinct CDR3 sequences, with more than 9% occurring once and the leading ten covering roughly 4.5%. Sequenced sample: whole blood. These TCRs come from an adult who was a healthcare worker with PCR-confirmed SARS-CoV-2 infection or an uninfected control (not recorded which). CDR3s include the opening cysteine and the closing phenylalanine or tryptophan. The D gene is left open where the match is weak. Clone size is shown for a subset of rows, as once, few, many or a class of expanded clone.

j_call	v_call	clone_size	d_call	cdr3_aa	cdr3_nt
TRBJ2-1	TRBV11-3	many	TRBD2	CASSLQAGGIPYNEQFF	TGTGCCAGCAGCTTACAAGCGGGGGGCATACCCTACAATGAGCAGTTCTTC
TRBJ1-1	TRBV3-1	many	NA	CASSRGDQHLGFLGGRGTEAFF	TGTGCCAGCAGCCGAGGGGACCAACATCTGGGGTTCCTGGGAGGGCGTGGCACTGAAGCTTTCTTT
TRBJ1-5	TRBV6-2/TRBV6-3	few	NA	CASSYSRVRDFQPQHF	TGTGCCAGCAGTTACTCCCGGGTCAGGGACTTTCAGCCCCAGCATTTT
TRBJ1-6	TRBV12-3/TRBV12-4	NA	NA	CASSRTGPRESPLHF	TGTGCCAGCAGCCGGACCGGGCCAAGGGAATCACCCCTCCACTTT
TRBJ1-4	TRBV27	many	TRBD1	CASSFQGAWGEKLFF	TGTGCCAGCAGTTTCCAGGGGGCCTGGGGTGAAAAACTGTTTTTT
TRBJ2-1	TRBV6-1	NA	TRBD2	CASSERTSGLYNEQFF	TGTGCCAGCAGTGAAAGGACTAGCGGGCTCTACAATGAGCAGTTCTTC
TRBJ1-2	TRBV18	few	NA	CASSPFTGEDYGYTF	TGTGCCAGCTCACCTTTTACGGGCGAGGACTATGGCTACACCTTC
TRBJ2-3	TRBV27	few	NA	CASGSSTESTDTQYF	TGTGCCAGCGGTTCTAGCACCGAGAGCACAGATACGCAGTATTTT
TRBJ2-5	TRBV20-1	many	NA	CSASKGVKETQYF	TGCAGTGCTAGTAAAGGAGTAAAAGAGACCCAGTACTTC
TRBJ2-4	TRBV12-3/TRBV12-4	few	TRBD2	CASTHRGSYIQYF	TGTGCCAGCACCCACCGCGGGAGCTACATTCAGTACTTC
TRBJ2-2	TRBV12-3/TRBV12-4	NA	TRBD1	CASSTTGPLPGELFF	TGTGCCAGCAGTACGACAGGGCCCCTCCCCGGGGAGCTGTTTTTT
TRBJ2-5	TRBV3-1	many	NA	CASSHLGEETQYF	TGTGCCAGCAGCCATTTGGGGGAAGAGACCCAGTACTTC
TRBJ1-5	TRBV12-3/TRBV12-4	NA	NA	CASSLGTIRQPQHF	TGTGCCAGCAGTTTAGGGACGATTAGGCAGCCCCAGCATTTT
TRBJ2-3	TRBV20-1	few	TRBD2	CSARDLLAGSTDTQYF	TGCAGTGCTAGAGATCTCTTAGCGGGGAGCACAGATACGCAGTATTTT
TRBJ2-1	TRBV7-7	NA	TRBD2	CASSPVSGGLLSYNEQFF	TGTGCCAGCAGCCCTGTTAGCGGGGGGCTTCTCTCCTACAATGAGCAGTTCTTC
TRBJ2-1	TRBV20-1	many	NA	CSAGYGNEQFF	TGCAGTGCTGGATATGGGAATGAGCAGTTCTTC
TRBJ2-6	TRBV2	many	NA	CASKGSTGANVLTF	TGTGCCAGCAAAGGGAGTACTGGGGCCAACGTCCTGACTTTC
TRBJ1-4	TRBV2	NA	NA	CASSESGRSEKLFF	TGTGCCAGCAGTGAATCCGGGCGGAGCGAAAAACTGTTTTTT
TRBJ2-2	TRBV7-3	many	NA	CASSLFRGSGELFF	TGTGCCAGCAGCTTATTCAGGGGTAGCGGGGAGCTGTTTTTT
TRBJ2-7	TRBV18	many	TRBD2	CASSPTTSGSYEQYF	TGTGCCAGCTCACCCACGACTAGCGGATCCTACGAGCAGTACTTC
TRBJ1-5	TRBV3-1	NA	NA	CASSLRGGNQPQHF	TGTGCCAGCAGCCTAAGGGGCGGCAATCAGCCCCAGCATTTT